These T cell receptor beta chains were read from a single sample in a study of T cells after yellow fever vaccination. TCRdb itself ran the 5' RACE reads through MiXCR, one entry per CDR3 protein. The profile shows some 22,000 distinct CDR3 sequences, approximately 5.2% of them singletons. The starting material was PBMCs, either bulk or a sorted T-cell subset (CD4+, CD8+, memory, or dextramer-sorted; not recorded which), obtained about 41 days after the first yellow fever vaccination. These receptor sequences come from a man between 18 and 35 years old who received the YFV17D yellow fever vaccine. Both conserved end residues are part of each CDR3. A D gene is named only where the DNA matches it firmly. Clone size is shown for a subset of rows, as once, few, many or a class of expanded clone.

J gene,D gene,clone size,V gene,CDR3 protein,CDR3 DNA
TRBJ2-1,TRBD1,many,TRBV4-2,CASSQGDREGNEQFF,TGTGCCAGCAGCCAGGGGGACAGGGAAGGGAATGAGCAGTTCTTC
TRBJ2-5,NA,many,TRBV24-1,CATSDWRKGETQYF,TGTGCCACCAGTGATTGGAGGAAGGGGGAGACCCAGTACTTC
TRBJ2-7,TRBD2,many,TRBV12-3/TRBV12-4,CASSLPGGAGEQYF,TGTGCCAGCAGTTTACCGGGGGGGGCCGGCGAGCAGTACTTC
TRBJ1-4,TRBD1,many,TRBV7-9,CASSTNAGQGAEKLFF,TGTGCCAGCAGCACCAACGCAGGGCAGGGGGCAGAAAAACTGTTTTTT
TRBJ2-1,TRBD1,many,TRBV5-1,CASSLQGAGSYNEQFF,TGCGCCAGCAGCTTGCAGGGGGCAGGGTCCTACAATGAGCAGTTCTTC
TRBJ1-1,NA,many,TRBV2,CASNSEAWEGIEPEAFF,TGTGCCAGCAACTCGGAGGCCTGGGAGGGAATTGAACCGGAAGCTTTCTTT
TRBJ2-7,TRBD2,many,TRBV6-2/TRBV6-3,CASHRDYNSYEQYF,TGTGCCAGCCACCGGGACTACAACTCCTACGAGCAGTACTTC
TRBJ2-2,NA,many,TRBV21-1,CASSIGACKVLGELFF,TGTGCCAGCAGCATCGGGGCTTGTAAGGTTTTGGGGGAGCTGTTTTTT
TRBJ2-5,TRBD2,many,TRBV5-1,CASATTGGAFQTQYF,TGCGCCAGCGCCACGACCGGGGGGGCTTTTCAGACCCAGTACTTC
TRBJ2-5,NA,many,TRBV10-1,CASSESTPASYQETQYF,TGCGCCAGCAGTGAGTCGACTCCGGCCAGCTACCAAGAGACCCAGTACTTC
TRBJ2-6,NA,many,TRBV4-3,CASSQDYEGAGANVLTF,TGCGCCAGCAGCCAAGATTACGAGGGAGCTGGGGCCAACGTCCTGACTTTC
TRBJ2-2,NA,many,TRBV7-8,CASSLPVGGVANTGELFF,TGTGCCAGCAGCCTCCCGGTGGGGGGCGTCGCGAACACCGGGGAGCTGTTTTTT
TRBJ1-2,TRBD1,many,TRBV3-1,CASSLGTGSGYTF,TGTGCCAGCAGCCTGGGGACAGGGTCTGGCTACACCTTC
TRBJ1-5,NA,medium-sized,TRBV6-2/TRBV6-3,CASRSLQGNQPQHF,TGTGCCAGCAGATCACTACAGGGCAATCAGCCCCAGCATTTT
TRBJ2-3,NA,NA,TRBV5-4,CASSRTPDTQYF,TGTGCCAGCAGCCGGACTCCCGATACGCAGTATTTT
TRBJ2-3,NA,NA,TRBV4-1,CASSQEGIRLSTDTQYF,TGCGCCAGCAGCCAAGAGGGGATACGACTTAGCACAGATACGCAGTATTTT
TRBJ2-3,NA,many,TRBV5-1,CASSFEGRRVDTQYF,TGCGCCAGCAGCTTTGAGGGAAGAAGGGTTGATACGCAGTATTTT